These 20 T cell receptor beta chains were sequenced from one sample in a study of Graves' ophthalmopathy and Graves' hyperthyroidism. Beta-chain TCR CDR3 regions were amplified from RNA transcripts. Amplification began with first-round RT-PCR using HTBI primers, then second-round multiplex PCR was performed. TCRdb called the multiplex PCR reads again in MiXCR, with one record for every CDR3 protein. The data contain hundreds of thousands of distinct CDR3 sequences, roughly 21% of them singletons. Sequences were obtained from peripheral blood. These receptors originate from a woman aged 18 to 35 with stable Graves' hyperthyroidism.

This clonotype has at least ten counts. The V call is TRBV4-3, the J call TRBJ2-7; 10 nucleotides align to TRBD2. The CDR3 contains 15 residues. V trimming: 0 bases; J trimming: 7 bases; junction bases outside the gene matches: 6. Germline assignment: CDR1 LGHNA and CDR2 YSLEER. CDR3 in DNA: TGCGCCAGCAGCCAAGATCCTAGCGGGAGCAGAGAGCAGTACTTC. Amino acid sequence: CASSQDPSGSREQYF.

This clonotype was recorded many times. The chain combines TRBV6-2 or TRBV6-3 with TRBJ2-2; 11 nucleotides match TRBD2. The CDR3 spans 16 residues. V trimming: 7 bases; J trimming: 7 bases; junction bases outside the gene matches: 11. Germline-derived CDR1 and CDR2 are MNHEY and SVGEGT. CDR3 nucleotide sequence: TGTGCCAGCATGACTAGCGGGAAAGCCGTCGGCGGGGAGCTGTTTTTT. Its translation is CASMTSGKAVGGELFF.

Many counts were recorded for this clonotype. The rearrangement links TRBV6-5 to TRBJ1-6, with 9 bases aligning to TRBD1. Germline V CDR1 and CDR2: MNHEY, SVGAGI. This CDR3 is 17 amino acids long. Trimming at V came to 3 bases and at J to 12 bases, leaving 15 bases not matched to a gene. CDR3 nucleotides: TGTGCCAGCAGTTATTCACAGGGGGCGCTTAGGATAGAACCCCTCCACTTT. It specifies CASSYSQGALRIEPLHF.

This clonotype occurred many times. V usage is TRBV3-1 and J usage is TRBJ2-5; TRBD2 might be the D (6 bases). With 0 bases removed from V and 4 bases from J, the gap between germline ends came to 15 bases. This CDR3 spans 16 amino acids. The germline CDR1 and CDR2 sequences are LGHDT and YNNKEL (reference sequence). CDR3 in amino acids: CASSQEMSGAGETQYF. CDR3 in DNA: TGTGCCAGCAGCCAAGAAATGTCGGGAGCGGGAGAGACCCAGTACTTC.

This clonotype was detected ten times or more. The J gene is TRBJ2-5, the V gene TRBV4-1; 8 nucleotides match TRBD2. After removal of 4 bases from V and 4 bases from J, the junction contained 17 bases not matched to a gene. The CDR3 has 18 residues. Germline CDR1 MGHRA, CDR2 YSYEKL. CDR3 nucleotides: TGCGCCAGCAGCCCGCGGGGGGAGGGAGGGCCTCAGGGAGAGACCCAGTACTTC. Translating gives CASSPRGEGGPQGETQYF.

The chain carries TRBV6-1 and TRBJ1-1; D perhaps matches TRBD1 (5 bases). V gave up 6 bases and J gave up 3 bases, with 23 bases separating them. CDR1 and CDR2 from the germline V gene are MNHNS and SASEGT. This CDR3 has 17 residues. The CDR3 nucleotides are TGTGCCAGCAGACCCGGGACCCTCGTTAGCCCTCACACTGAAGCTTTCTTT. Translation: CASRPGTLVSPHTEAFF.

This sequence joins TRBV6-1 and TRBJ2-7; 7 nucleotides agree with TRBD2. The germline V gene has CDR1 MNHNS and CDR2 SASEGT. The CDR3 length is 14 residues. Losses at the gene ends were 6 bases for V and 3 bases for J; bases not matched to a gene: 8. The CDR3 DNA is TGTGCCAGCAGCGCGGGGAGGGGACTCTACGAGCAGTACTTC. Translation gives CASSAGRGLYEQYF.

This clonotype was recorded at least ten times. The rearrangement joins TRBV30 to TRBJ1-5; D remains ambiguous. There are 14 residues in the CDR3. Germline lookup yields CDR1 GTSNPN and CDR2 SVGIG (reference sequence). Trimming left V 0 bases short and J 5 bases short, with 11 bases between. The CDR3 here is CAWSVLGIDQPQHF. The CDR3 bases are TGTGCCTGGAGTGTACTAGGGATCGATCAGCCCCAGCATTTT.

The V call is TRBV12-3 or TRBV12-4, the J call TRBJ1-2; possible D gene TRBD1, 6 bases. V was clipped by 3 bases and J by 0 bases, with 14 bases between them. This CDR3 comprises 16 residues. The chain's CDR3 is CASSLSRDIANYGYTF. CDR3 nucleotide sequence: TGTGCCAGCAGTTTGAGCCGGGACATAGCTAACTATGGCTACACCTTC.

The genes are TRBV2 and TRBJ1-5, with 8 positions matching TRBD1. The V gene end was trimmed by 2 bases and the J gene end by 2 bases; junction bases not matched to a gene: 2. The CDR3 loop spans 15 amino acids. CDR1 and CDR2 (germline): SNHLY, FYNNEI. CDR3 residues: CASSEQGAGNQPQHF. As DNA, the CDR3 is TGTGCCAGCAGTGAACAGGGGGCTGGCAATCAGCCCCAGCATTTT. Together with reference TRBV2 and TRBJ1-5, the CDR3 gives the full variable domain: EPEVTQTPSHQVTQMGQEVILRCVPISNHLYFYWYRQILGQKVEFLVSFYNNEISEKSEIFDDQFSVERPDGSNFTLKIRSTKLEDSAMYFCASSEQGAGNQPQHFGDGTRLSIL.

The rearrangement uses TRBV15 and TRBJ1-5; D gene ambiguous. The ends were cut back, 0 bases at V and 6 bases at J, with 6 bases in the middle. The CDR3 is made up of 13 amino acids. CDR1 and CDR2 (germline): LNHNV, YYDKDF (reference sequence). The CDR3 DNA reads TGTGCCACCAGCAGAGATCAGTTTCAGCCCCAGCATTTT. Encoded protein: CATSRDQFQPQHF.

This clonotype has a count of ten or more. This chain's CDR3 is CASSPLRADTEAFF. CDR3 bases: TGTGCCAGCAGCCCCCTAAGGGCGGACACTGAAGCTTTCTTT. The rearrangement joins TRBV3-1 to TRBJ1-1; no clear D gene. Trimming left V 4 bases short and J 3 bases short, with 12 bases between. CDR1 and CDR2 (germline): LGHDT, YNNKEL (reference sequence). The CDR3 spans 14 residues. The full variable domain, completed using reference TRBV3-1 and TRBJ1-1, is DTAVSQTPKYLVTQMGNDKSIKCEQNLGHDTMYWYKQDSKKFLKIMFSYNNKELIINETVPNRFSPKSPDKAHLNLHINSLELGDSAVYFCASSPLRADTEAFFGQGTRLTVV.

This clonotype was counted ten times or more. This sequence joins TRBV20-1 and TRBJ2-7; 8 bases align to TRBD1. This CDR3 is built from 17 residues. V shed 0 bases, J shed 1 base, and the junction held 11 bases outside the gene matches. Germline CDR1 is DFQATT and CDR2 is SNEGSKA (reference sequence). CDR3 region: CSARDLLGQGSSYEQYF. CDR3 DNA: TGCAGTGCTAGAGATCTCCTTGGACAGGGAAGTTCCTACGAGCAGTACTTC.

The table lists this clonotype with many counts. The chain has TRBV11-2 and TRBJ1-2, with a weak D call TRBD1 (5 bases). The CDR3 runs to 14 residues. The V end lost 1 base, the J end lost 5 bases, and 11 bases lay between the germline ends. Germline CDR1 is SGHAT and CDR2 is FQNNGV. CDR3 sequence reads: CASSLVQGVYGYTF. For the CDR3, the DNA is TGTGCCAGCAGCTTAGTTCAGGGCGTTTATGGCTACACCTTC.

The V gene is TRBV5-1, the J gene TRBJ1-1; tentatively, D is TRBD1 (5 bases). Germline CDR1 is SGHRS and CDR2 is YFSETQ. The CDR3 consists of 13 residues. V dropped 8 bases and J dropped 3 bases, with 14 bases sitting between them. The CDR3 DNA follows: TGCGCCAGTAGGGACTGGGGGGACACTGAAGCTTTCTTT. Translating it yields CASRDWGDTEAFF.

V is TRBV2 and J is TRBJ2-5; 12 nucleotides agree with TRBD1. The germline V gene has CDR1 SNHLY and CDR2 FYNNEI. This CDR3 has 14 amino acids. Trimming took 8 bases from V and 5 from J; bases not matched to a gene: 6. The CDR3 here is CASGGTGGAETQYF. The CDR3 DNA is TGTGCCAGCGGCGGGACAGGGGGCGCGGAGACCCAGTACTTC.

The sample holds many counts of this clonotype. The chain has TRBV28 and TRBJ1-6; 7 nucleotides match TRBD1. V shed 5 bases and J 9 bases; nucleotides not matched to a gene: 7. In germline, CDR1 is MDHEN, CDR2 SYDVKM. CDR3 size: 14 residues. The CDR3 bases are TGTGCCAGCAGTATATTACCAGGGGGTTCACCCCTCCACTTT. Translation: CASSILPGGSPLHF. Together with reference TRBV28 and TRBJ1-6, the CDR3 gives the full variable domain: DVKVTQSSRYLVKRTGEKVFLECVQDMDHENMFWYRQDPGLGLRLIYFSYDVKMKEKGDIPEGYSVSREKKERFSLILESASTNQTSMYLCASSILPGGSPLHFGNGTRLTVT.

The chain is built from TRBV2 and TRBJ1-5, with D maybe TRBD1 (5 bases). The V end was cut by 7 bases, the J end by 4 bases, with 11 bases between. Germline V gene sequence: CDR1 SNHLY, CDR2 FYNNEI. The CDR3 loop spans 13 amino acids. The CDR3 protein is CASNSRENQPQHF. CDR3 in DNA: TGTGCCAGCAATTCCAGGGAAAATCAGCCCCAGCATTTT. Drawing the rest from reference TRBV2 and TRBJ1-5, the complete variable domain is EPEVTQTPSHQVTQMGQEVILRCVPISNHLYFYWYRQILGQKVEFLVSFYNNEISEKSEIFDDQFSVERPDGSNFTLKIRSTKLEDSAMYFCASNSRENQPQHFGDGTRLSIL.

This clonotype showed up many times. The rearrangement uses TRBV9 and TRBJ2-5; TRBD1 aligns across 10 bases. This CDR3 has 15 residues. Germline-derived CDR1 and CDR2 are SGDLS and YYNGEE. Trimming cost V 4 bases and J 5 bases; bases outside gene matches: 8. The CDR3 nucleotides read TGTGCCAGCAGCCCCGACAGGGGGCGGGCTGAGACCCAGTACTTC. It yields the protein CASSPDRGRAETQYF.

This clonotype was seen at least ten times. The rearrangement joins TRBV10-3 to TRBJ1-5, with TRBD1 as a possible D gene (6 bases). This CDR3 region has 15 residues. From germline, CDR1 is ENHRY and CDR2 SYGVKD. V lost 4 bases, J lost 7 bases, and 17 bases lay in between. The CDR3, as DNA: TGTGCCATCAGTGCCGAGGGGGGGGCCGGGCAGCCCCAGCATTTT. The encoded protein is CAISAEGGAGQPQHF.